A single sample gave rise to the 15 T cell receptor beta chains below, sequenced in a study of T cell repertoires in cytomegalovirus infection. Each CDR3 protein gets one entry after TCRdb re-called the reads with MiXCR. Of around 95,000 distinct CDR3 sequences listed, 25% to 30% are singletons. Antigens for these TCRs are unknown. The material sequenced was CD8+ T cells from cultured PBMCs, taken from culture after CMV antigen stimulation. The receptors come from a human donor in good health (CMV status not recorded). Some clones in this sample may be carry-over from other donors' samples.

This clonotype was seen a few times. The V and J genes are TRBV12-3 or TRBV12-4 and TRBJ1-2; 7 nucleotides line up with TRBD1. Germline trimming cut 1 base from V and 8 bases from J; bases unmatched to any gene: 10. The CDR3 is made up of 15 amino acids. The chain's CDR3 is CASSLDRGIFRGYTF. CDR3 DNA sequence: TGTGCCAGCAGTTTAGACAGGGGAATCTTTCGGGGCTACACCTTC.

This clonotype has only a few counts. The chain is built from TRBV10-3 and TRBJ2-1, with TRBD2 matching over 9 bases. Unmatched junction bases numbered 5, after V lost 2 bases and J lost 0 bases. The length of the CDR3 is 17 residues. Germline V lookup: CDR1 ENHRY, CDR2 SYGVKD. In DNA form, the CDR3 reads TGTGCCATCAGTGAGACTCGACTAGCGGTCTCCTACAATGAGCAGTTCTTC. This gives the protein CAISETRLAVSYNEQFF.

The genes are TRBV7-6 and TRBJ1-1; 8 nucleotides match TRBD1. V was clipped by 4 bases and J by 1 base; unmatched bases: 11. CDR3 length: 17 residues. Germline loops: CDR1 SGHVS, CDR2 FNYEAQ. This CDR3 is CASSSEDRELGNTEAFF. The CDR3 nucleotides are TGTGCCAGCAGCTCTGAGGACAGGGAGCTTGGGAACACTGAAGCTTTCTTT.

This rearrangement joins TRBV27 to TRBJ2-2; 9 nucleotides agree with TRBD1. This CDR3 is 15 amino acids long. Losses at the gene ends were 2 bases for V and 5 bases for J; bases not matched to a gene: 3. Germline lookup yields CDR1 MNHEY and CDR2 SMNVEV (reference sequence). This CDR3 reads CASSLGTGYTGELFF. CDR3 nucleotide sequence: TGTGCCAGCAGTTTAGGGACAGGGTATACCGGGGAGCTGTTTTTT.

This clonotype was observed many times. The chain has TRBV7-9 and TRBJ2-3, with no clear D. Germline lookup yields CDR1 SEHNR and CDR2 FQNEAQ (reference sequence). The CDR3 covers 14 residues. V was pared by 1 base and J by 4 bases, with 9 bases between. The CDR3 here is CASSLGSGADTQYF. Here the CDR3 DNA reads TGTGCCAGCAGCTTAGGGTCTGGGGCAGATACGCAGTATTTT.

There are a few counts of this clonotype. This chain joins TRBV28 and TRBJ2-7; tentatively, D is TRBD2 (5 bases). CDR3 length equals 14 residues. Germline lookup yields CDR1 MDHEN and CDR2 SYDVKM. The germline V and J ends were trimmed by 5 bases and 1 base, with 12 bases remaining between them. In nucleotides, the CDR3 is TGTGCCAGCAGTCCCGCTCGAGGGTCCTACGAGCAGTACTTC. This translates into CASSPARGSYEQYF.

The chain carries TRBV28 and TRBJ1-5; D remains ambiguous. The CDR3 is 15 residues long. V lost 7 bases and J 15 bases, leaving 28 bases between the germline ends. Germline V gene sequence: CDR1 MDHEN, CDR2 SYDVKM. The CDR3 DNA reads TGTGCCAGCAATCGGGGATTCGGTAGCAATCAGCTCCGGCATTTT. This codes for CASNRGFGSNQLRHF.

V gene TRBV5-4 combines with J gene TRBJ2-1; 7 bases are shared with TRBD1. Germline CDR1 SGHNT, CDR2 YYREEE (reference sequence). The CDR3 runs 14 residues. J gave up 5 bases and V 2 bases, and 4 bases lay outside the gene matches. The CDR3 loop is CASSFFTGDNEQFF. The CDR3 region has the DNA TGTGCCAGCAGCTTTTTCACAGGGGACAATGAGCAGTTCTTC.

The table lists this clonotype with many counts. V usage is TRBV4-1 and J usage is TRBJ1-6; 7 nucleotides agree with TRBD1. Per germline, CDR1 MGHRA and CDR2 YSYEKL. J lost 5 bases, V lost 0 bases, and 7 bases had no gene match. The CDR3 has 17 amino acids. The CDR3 region has the DNA TGCGCCAGCAGCCAAGATCGAGGCAGGGGGGATAATTCACCCCTCCACTTT. Protein: CASSQDRGRGDNSPLHF.

This clonotype was found many times. This sequence joins TRBV4-1 and TRBJ2-6, with D tentatively TRBD2 (6 bases). Per germline, CDR1 MGHRA and CDR2 YSYEKL. V dropped 2 bases and J dropped 3 bases, with 11 bases sitting between them. The CDR3 runs to 16 residues. CDR3 loop: CASSQFGGGGANVLTF. The CDR3 DNA reads TGCGCCAGCAGCCAATTCGGGGGAGGTGGGGCCAACGTCCTGACTTTC.

This clonotype was counted many times. The chain couples TRBV7-6 to TRBJ2-5; 11 bases agree with TRBD2. The CDR3 runs to 17 residues. V gave up 0 bases and J gave up 2 bases; unmatched junction bases: 5. Germline assignment: CDR1 SGHVS and CDR2 FNYEAQ. This CDR3 reads CASSLAALAGGQETQYF. The CDR3 bases are TGTGCCAGCAGCTTAGCGGCTTTAGCGGGGGGGCAAGAGACCCAGTACTTC.

The chain is built from TRBV6-5 and TRBJ1-1, with D unclear. The CDR3 consists of 17 residues. V was pared by 5 bases and J by 1 base, with 20 bases between. The germline gives CDR1 MNHEY, CDR2 SVGAGI. The CDR3 protein is CASSDRMELQENTEAFF. Here the CDR3 DNA reads TGTGCCAGCAGTGACCGGATGGAGTTACAAGAGAACACTGAAGCTTTCTTT.

This clonotype was seen a few times. J is TRBJ1-1 and V is TRBV2, with a tentative D call TRBD1 (5 bases). Trimming removed 6 bases from V and 1 base from J, with 12 bases in between. Germline V CDR1 and CDR2: SNHLY, FYNNEI. This CDR3 is built from 14 residues. The CDR3 protein is CASRGTGGNTEAFF. The CDR3 DNA follows: TGTGCCAGCAGAGGGACGGGAGGGAACACTGAAGCTTTCTTT.

Ten or more counts support this clonotype. For the CDR3, the DNA is TGCGCCAGCAGCTGGAGCGGGGGGGCGTTAGAGACCCAGTACTTC. Amino acid sequence: CASSWSGGALETQYF. V gene TRBV4-1 combines with J gene TRBJ2-5; 10 nucleotides agree with TRBD2. Trimming removed 5 bases from V and 4 bases from J; junction bases left unmatched: 7. Per the germline V gene, CDR1 is MGHRA and CDR2 is YSYEKL. This CDR3 is 15 amino acids long.

The chain combines TRBV7-9 with TRBJ2-7; TRBD2 might be the D (7 bases). V was shortened by 3 bases and J by 2 bases, with 17 bases between the two germline ends. The CDR3 covers 16 residues. Germline-derived CDR1 and CDR2 are SEHNR and FQNEAQ (reference sequence). In DNA, the CDR3 is TGTGCCAGCAGCTTTCGGGGGGCCCCAGGTCCCTACGAGCAGTACTTC. Its translation is CASSFRGAPGPYEQYF.